Shown below are 30 T cell receptor beta chains from a single sample sequenced in a study of early T cells in non-severe SARS-CoV-2 infection. TCRdb analysed the 5' RACE reads with MiXCR anew, one entry per CDR3 protein. Of about 76,000 distinct CDR3 sequences in the sample, about an eighth were seen once. The sequenced sample was whole blood. These receptors all stem from an adult who was a healthcare worker with PCR-confirmed SARS-CoV-2 infection or an uninfected control (not recorded which).

This clonotype was seen a handful of times. The V gene is TRBV18, the J gene TRBJ1-2, with 9 nucleotides matching TRBD1. Unmatched junction bases numbered 3, after V lost 5 bases and J lost 5 bases. The CDR3 sequence is 13 residues long. The germline V gene encodes CDR1 KGHSH and CDR2 LQKENI. In DNA, the CDR3 is TGTGCCAGCTCATCTGGACAGGGGTATGGCTACACCTTC. This encodes CASSSGQGYGYTF.

The V call is TRBV9, the J call TRBJ1-3; no clear D. The CDR3 is 15 amino acids. The V gene's germline CDR1 is SGDLS and CDR2 YYNGEE. The V end lost 4 bases, the J end lost 6 bases, and 17 bases lay between the germline ends. Written as DNA, the CDR3 is TGTGCCAGCAGCACCGGCCGGGCTGAGGAAAACACCATATATTTT. The encoded protein is CASSTGRAEENTIYF.

This clonotype was picked up a small number of times. J is TRBJ1-2 and V is TRBV9; 8 positions agree with TRBD1. Germline values: CDR1 SGDLS, CDR2 YYNGEE. Losses at the gene ends were 4 bases for V and 8 bases for J; bases not matched to a gene: 10. The CDR3 is 14 residues long. The CDR3 DNA sequence: TGTGCCAGCAGCTCACCGACAGGGGTGAGAGGCTACACCTTC. Amino acids: CASSSPTGVRGYTF. Full variable domain (outside the CDR3, taken from reference TRBV9 and TRBJ1-2): DSGVTQTPKHLITATGQRVTLRCSPRSGDLSVYWYQQSLDQGLQFLIQYYNGEERAKGNILERFSAQQFPDLHSELNLSSLELGDSALYFCASSSPTGVRGYTFGSGTRLTVV.

The rearrangement uses TRBV19 and TRBJ2-3; D is ambiguous. The CDR3 consists of 13 residues. Trimming left V 8 bases short and J 1 base short, with 10 bases between. The germline gives CDR1 LNHDA, CDR2 SQIVND (reference sequence). CDR3: CASRPPGTDTQYF. CDR3 bases: TGTGCCAGTCGCCCACCCGGCACAGATACGCAGTATTTT.

A few counts support this clonotype. The gene calls are TRBV7-9 and TRBJ2-7; 8 positions match TRBD2. V gave up 10 bases and J gave up 7 bases; unmatched junction bases: 9. The V gene's germline CDR1 is SEHNR and CDR2 FQNEAQ (reference sequence). This CDR3 region has 12 residues. The CDR3 reads CATGAGGREQYF. CDR3 coding DNA: TGTGCCACCGGGGCGGGAGGCCGGGAGCAGTACTTC.

This rearrangement joins TRBV15 to TRBJ2-1, with TRBD2 matching 11 bases. Germline V gene sequence: CDR1 LNHNV, CDR2 YYDKDF (reference sequence). V lost 7 bases, J lost 13 bases, and 9 bases stayed unmatched. The CDR3 contains 13 residues. The CDR3 loop is CATTTSGSLNQFF. CDR3 nucleotides: TGTGCCACCACAACTAGCGGGAGCCTAAACCAGTTCTTC.

Points on this clonotype: Since the CDR3 does not end with the conserved phenylalanine or tryptophan, this likely comes from a read error. No DNA is shown, since the ends of the CDR3 on it are uncertain; the CDR3 is the one TCRdb lists. The V call is TRBV6-4, the J call TRBJ2-5; TRBD1, the table's D call, was not compared with the DNA. The CDR3 extends over 8 residues, inclusive of both ends. Germline V lookup: CDR1 MRHNA, CDR2 SNTAGT. This CDR3 reads CASTAQSS.

V and J are TRBV5-1 and TRBJ2-7, with TRBD2 matching 9 bases. This CDR3 has 15 residues. V shed 0 bases, J shed 6 bases, and the junction held 7 bases outside the gene matches. Germline CDR1 and CDR2: SGHRS and YFSETQ. CDR3 sequence (DNA): TGCGCCAGCAGCTTGGAGACTAGCGGTCGGGCCGAGCAGTACTTC. Its translation: CASSLETSGRAEQYF.

This clonotype has more than one count but fewer than ten. This chain joins TRBV28 and TRBJ2-7, with TRBD1 matching 9 bases. Per germline, CDR1 MDHEN and CDR2 SYDVKM. The CDR3 has 15 residues. Trimming removed 3 bases from V and 3 bases from J; junction bases left unmatched: 6. DNA for the CDR3: TGTGCCAGCAGTTTGGACTCGACAGGGGGCTACGAGCAGTACTTC. Its translation: CASSLDSTGGYEQYF.

This rearrangement joins TRBV14 to TRBJ2-1, with D perhaps being TRBD1 or TRBD2 (6 bases each). From germline, CDR1 is SGHDN and CDR2 FVKESK. The V and J ends lost 0 bases and 9 bases respectively, with 9 bases between them. The CDR3 loop spans 13 amino acids. The CDR3 coding sequence is TGTGCCAGCAGCCAAGAGGAGGGGGGTGAGCAGTTCTTC. Its translation is CASSQEEGGEQFF.

This clonotype was counted only a few times. This sequence joins TRBV6-5 and TRBJ1-6; maybe TRBD1 (5 bases). This CDR3 comprises 15 residues. Trimming took 0 bases from V and 7 from J, leaving 10 bases between them. Germline CDR1 reads MNHEY; CDR2 reads SVGAGI. CDR3 nucleotides: TGTGCCAGCAGTTACTCCGGGGGATTAAATTCACCCCTCCACTTT. Protein product: CASSYSGGLNSPLHF.

The table lists this clonotype with a few counts. The rearrangement joins TRBV20-1 to TRBJ2-1, with a tentative D call TRBD2 (6 bases). Trimming stripped 1 base from V and 6 bases from J, with 13 bases between. Germline V gene sequence: CDR1 DFQATT, CDR2 SNEGSKA (reference sequence). The CDR3 has 14 amino acids. The CDR3 loop reads CSARAAGTPNEQFF. DNA of the CDR3: TGCAGTGCTAGAGCGGCGGGAACCCCCAATGAGCAGTTCTTC.

This clonotype was observed many times. The chain carries TRBV27 and TRBJ2-2; TRBD2 matches at 7 bases. The CDR3 has 15 residues. Per the germline V gene, CDR1 is MNHEY and CDR2 is SMNVEV (reference sequence). The V gene end was trimmed by 2 bases and the J gene end by 0 bases; junction bases not matched to a gene: 0. CDR3 DNA sequence: TGTGCCAGCAGTTTAGCGGGGGCGAACACCGGGGAGCTGTTTTTT. Its protein product is CASSLAGANTGELFF.

This clonotype was observed many times. The gene calls are TRBV7-9 and TRBJ2-7; D unclear. This CDR3 region has 11 residues. Per the germline V gene, CDR1 is SEHNR and CDR2 is FQNEAQ (reference sequence). Trimming removed 1 base at V and 3 bases at J, with 1 base between. This CDR3 is CASSLVYEQYF. DNA for the CDR3: TGTGCCAGCAGCTTAGTCTACGAGCAGTACTTC.

The V and J genes are TRBV5-5 and TRBJ2-3; D gene unclear. The V end was cut by 0 bases, the J end by 6 bases, with 8 bases between. Germline CDR1 is SGHKS and CDR2 is YYEKEE (reference sequence). This CDR3 has 13 amino acids. In DNA, the CDR3 is TGTGCCAGCAGCTTGGAGGTGTTGGATACGCAGTATTTT. It yields the protein CASSLEVLDTQYF.

This clonotype was seen at least ten times. The J gene is TRBJ2-1, the V gene TRBV28; 9 bases are shared with TRBD2. CDR3 length equals 15 residues. CDR1 and CDR2 from the germline V gene are MDHEN and SYDVKM. The J segment lost 7 bases and the V segment lost 8 bases, leaving 12 bases of the junction unmatched. The CDR3 protein is CASRRWREGRNEQFF. In DNA, the CDR3 is TGTGCCAGCCGAAGATGGCGGGAGGGCCGAAATGAGCAGTTCTTC.

The chain links TRBV7-9 to TRBJ2-3; unclear D gene. The CDR3 sequence is 14 residues long. V was pared by 7 bases and J by 4 bases, with 15 bases between. In germline, CDR1 is SEHNR, CDR2 FQNEAQ (reference sequence). CDR3 bases: TGTGCCAGCAACCCTACAGCGAGGCCAGATACGCAGTATTTT. It encodes CASNPTARPDTQYF. The complete variable domain, with remaining parts taken from reference TRBV7-9 and TRBJ2-3, reads DTGVSQNPRHKITKRGQNVTFRCDPISEHNRLYWYRQTLGQGPEFLTYFQNEAQLEKSRLLSDRFSAERPKGSFSTLEIQRTEQGDSAMYLCASNPTARPDTQYFGPGTRLTVL.

This clonotype was counted at least ten times. The chain recombines TRBV5-1 with TRBJ1-1, with D hard to call. Looked up from germline, CDR1 is SGHRS and CDR2 is YFSETQ. V was trimmed by 0 bases and J by 1 base, leaving 7 bases between them. The CDR3 contains 14 residues. The CDR3 region has the DNA TGCGCCAGCAGCTTGGTGGTCGCGAACACTGAAGCTTTCTTT. This encodes CASSLVVANTEAFF. The variable domain in full, completed from reference TRBV5-1 and TRBJ1-1, reads KAGVTQTPRYLIKTRGQQVTLSCSPISGHRSVSWYQQTPGQGLQFLFEYFSETQRNKGNFPGRFSGRQFSNSRSEMNVSTLELGDSALYLCASSLVVANTEAFFGQGTRLTVV.

A few counts support this clonotype. The chain recombines TRBV29-1 with TRBJ2-1, with 8 positions matching TRBD2. Trimming at V came to 4 bases and at J to 1 base, leaving 12 bases not matched to a gene. The CDR3 is 17 residues long. CDR1 and CDR2 from the germline V gene are SQVTM and ANQGSEA. The CDR3 DNA reads as TGCAGCGTTGGTTCGAGCGGGAGCGTTCCGTCCTACAATGAGCAGTTCTTC. It codes for CSVGSSGSVPSYNEQFF.

This clonotype was detected only a few times. The chain is built from TRBV28 and TRBJ2-7, with 12 bases matching TRBD1. The CDR3 is made up of 16 amino acids. Germline trimming cut 4 bases from V and 5 bases from J; bases unmatched to any gene: 9. Looked up from germline, CDR1 is MDHEN and CDR2 is SYDVKM. Here the CDR3 DNA reads TGTGCCAGCAGTTCTGGGGGGACAGGGGGCAGGAACGAGCAGTACTTC. Amino acids: CASSSGGTGGRNEQYF.

This clonotype was counted between two and nine times. The chain combines TRBV19 with TRBJ2-1, with 9 bases aligning to TRBD2. The CDR3 sequence is 15 residues long. The V and J ends lost 3 bases and 2 bases, in that order; junction bases with no gene match: 2. Per the germline V gene, CDR1 is LNHDA and CDR2 is SQIVND (reference sequence). The CDR3 reads CASSILAGTYNEQFF. CDR3 bases: TGTGCCAGTAGTATCCTAGCGGGAACCTACAATGAGCAGTTCTTC.

There are a few counts of this clonotype. The V gene is TRBV12-3 or TRBV12-4, the J gene TRBJ2-5; D possibly matches TRBD1 or TRBD2 (5 bases each). V was cut by 7 bases and J by 4 bases, with 19 bases left in between. This CDR3 is built from 15 residues. DNA of the CDR3: TGTGCCAGCAAAGGCAGGGAGAGTCGCAGAGAGACCCAGTACTTC. This codes for CASKGRESRRETQYF.

This clonotype was counted at least ten times. The rearrangement links TRBV6-2 or TRBV6-3 to TRBJ1-1; no definite D call. The V end lost 5 bases, the J end lost 4 bases, and 11 bases lay between the germline ends. CDR1 MNHEY and CDR2 SVGEGT come from the germline V gene. This CDR3 region has 13 residues. The CDR3 DNA reads TGTGCCAGCAGTGACACAGCATTCACTGAAGCTTTCTTT. Amino acid sequence: CASSDTAFTEAFF.

This chain joins TRBV7-3 and TRBJ2-5; 7 bases line up with TRBD2. In germline, CDR1 is SGHTA, CDR2 FQGTGA. The CDR3 has 16 residues. J lost 1 base, V lost 0 bases, and 5 bases had no gene match. The CDR3 bases are TGTGCCAGCAGCTTAACCGGAGCGGGAACCCAAGAGACCCAGTACTTC. This encodes CASSLTGAGTQETQYF.

This clonotype was counted ten times or more. The chain uses TRBV29-1 and TRBJ2-1; 13 positions agree with TRBD2. Germline V gene lookup returns CDR1 SQVTM and CDR2 ANQGSEA. The CDR3 loop spans 16 amino acids. The V segment lost 5 bases and the J segment 1 base; nucleotides outside the gene matches: 5. The CDR3 region has the DNA TGCAGCGTTTCCGGACTAGCGGGAGCGTCCTACAATGAGCAGTTCTTC. Translating gives CSVSGLAGASYNEQFF.

This clonotype was seen ten or more times. The rearrangement links TRBV13 to TRBJ2-6; D unclear. Trimming shortened V by 3 bases and J by 5 bases, and 5 bases separated the two germline ends. The V gene's germline CDR1 is PRHDT and CDR2 FYEKMQ (reference sequence). This CDR3 comprises 13 residues. The CDR3 bases are TGTGCCAGCAGCTTGGGCAGGGCCAACGTCCTGACTTTC. It encodes CASSLGRANVLTF.

This clonotype was counted only a few times. The chain is built from TRBV28 and TRBJ2-1; 11 bases match TRBD2. Germline-derived CDR1 and CDR2 are MDHEN and SYDVKM. The V and J ends lost 6 bases and 9 bases, in that order; junction bases with no gene match: 13. The CDR3 contains 16 residues. CDR3 DNA sequence: TGTGCCAGCAGCCCCCTTACTAGCGGGAGTGGTGTTGAGCAGTTCTTC. Translation gives CASSPLTSGSGVEQFF.

V gene TRBV16 combines with J gene TRBJ2-2, with 7 positions matching TRBD1. Germline CDR1 is KGHSY and CDR2 is FQNENV. The CDR3 totals 14 residues. J was trimmed by 3 bases and V by 4 bases; bases with no gene match: 2. The CDR3 sequence: CASSRQGDTGELFF. The CDR3 bases are TGTGCCAGCAGCCGACAGGGAGACACCGGGGAGCTGTTTTTT.

This clonotype occurred many times. The chain employs TRBV6-4 and TRBJ2-1; 8 bases match TRBD2. The CDR3 is 15 amino acids. V was pared by 3 bases and J by 3 bases, with 4 bases of the junction left unmatched. Per the germline V gene, CDR1 is MRHNA and CDR2 is SNTAGT. CDR3 in amino acids: CASSDLAGGYNEQFF. In DNA, the CDR3 is TGTGCCAGCAGTGATCTAGCGGGTGGCTACAATGAGCAGTTCTTC.

This clonotype occurred a few times. CDR3 residues: CSVEGSRGATEAFF. CDR3 bases: TGCAGCGTTGAAGGGTCGCGGGGGGCGACTGAAGCTTTCTTT. The chain combines TRBV29-1 with TRBJ1-1; tentatively, D is TRBD1 (6 bases). CDR1 is SQVTM and CDR2 is ANQGSEA in the germline V gene. The CDR3 length is 14 residues. Trimming removed 1 base from V and 5 bases from J, with 14 bases in between.